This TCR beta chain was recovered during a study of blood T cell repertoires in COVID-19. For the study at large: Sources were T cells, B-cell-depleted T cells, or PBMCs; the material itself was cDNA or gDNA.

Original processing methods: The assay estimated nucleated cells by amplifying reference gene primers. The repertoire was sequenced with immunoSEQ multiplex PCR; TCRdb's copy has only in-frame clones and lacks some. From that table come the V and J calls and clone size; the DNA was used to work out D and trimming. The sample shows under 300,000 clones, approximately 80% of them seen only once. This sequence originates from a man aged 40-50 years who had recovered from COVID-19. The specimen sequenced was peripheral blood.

Here the CDR3 DNA reads TGTGCCAGCAGCTGGGGACTAGCGGGGTTATACAATGAGCAGTTCTTC. Its translation is CASSWGLAGLYNEQFF. V and J are TRBV5-6 and TRBJ2-1; the match to TRBD2 covers 13 bases. CDR1 and CDR2 (germline): SGHDT, YYEEEE. V gave up 3 bases and J gave up 4 bases; unmatched junction bases: 4. The CDR3 consists of 16 residues. The full variable domain, completed using reference TRBV5-6 and TRBJ2-1, is DAGVTQSPTHLIKTRGQQVTLRCSPKSGHDTVSWYQQALGQGPQFIFQYYEEEERQRGNFPDRFSGHQFPNYSSELNVNALLLGDSALYLCASSWGLAGLYNEQFFGPGTRLTVL.